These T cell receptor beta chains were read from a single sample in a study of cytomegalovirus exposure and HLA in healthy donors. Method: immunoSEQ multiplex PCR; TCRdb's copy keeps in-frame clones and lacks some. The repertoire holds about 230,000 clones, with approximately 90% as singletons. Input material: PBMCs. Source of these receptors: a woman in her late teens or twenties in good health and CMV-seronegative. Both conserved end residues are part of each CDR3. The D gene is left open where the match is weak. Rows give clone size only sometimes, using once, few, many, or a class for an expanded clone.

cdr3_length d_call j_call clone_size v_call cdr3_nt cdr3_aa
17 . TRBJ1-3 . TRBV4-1 TGCGCCAGCAGCCAAGATGTAACAGCCACCTCTGGAAACACCATATATTTT CASSQDVTATSGNTIYF
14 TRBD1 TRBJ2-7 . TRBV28 TGTGCCAGCAGTTTCTCGGACAGGACCTACGAGCAGTACTTC CASSFSDRTYEQYF
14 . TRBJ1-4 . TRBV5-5 TGTGCCAGCAGCTTGGATCCCCCGGATGAAAAACTGTTTTTT CASSLDPPDEKLFF
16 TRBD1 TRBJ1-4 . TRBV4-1 TGCGCCAGCAGCCCGCCGGGCAGGGGGCGCCATGAAAAACTGTTTTTT CASSPPGRGRHEKLFF
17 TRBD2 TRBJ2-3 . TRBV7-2 TGTGCCAGCAGCTCAGGGAGCGGGGGGGCCTGGCGTGATACGCAGTATTTT CASSSGSGGAWRDTQYF
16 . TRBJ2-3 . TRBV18 TGTGCCAGCTCACCAGGGCCCGGAGGGCGCGCGAATACGCAGTATTTT CASSPGPGGRANTQYF
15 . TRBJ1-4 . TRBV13 TGTGCCAGCAGCTTACTACGGGGGGCGGGTGAAAAACTGTTTTTT CASSLLRGAGEKLFF
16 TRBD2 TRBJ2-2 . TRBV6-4 TGTGCCAGCAGTGAAAGCGGGGGGCGAAACACCGGGGAGCTGTTTTTT CASSESGGRNTGELFF
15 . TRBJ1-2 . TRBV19 TGTGCCAGTAGTTTAACAACAGGGCTGGGCTATGGCTACACCTTC CASSLTTGLGYGYTF
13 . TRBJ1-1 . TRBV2 TGTGCCAGCAGTTACCACGGGAACACTGAAGCTTTCTTT CASSYHGNTEAFF
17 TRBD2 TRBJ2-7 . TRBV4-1 TGCGCCAGCAGCCAACCTATTTCTAGCGGAGTAACCTACGAGCAGTACTTC CASSQPISSGVTYEQYF
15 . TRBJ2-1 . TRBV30 TGTGCCTGGAGTGCCGGGACTGCCGGCCTGAGTGAGCAGTTCTTC CAWSAGTAGLSEQFF
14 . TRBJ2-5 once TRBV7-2 TGTGCCAGCAGCTATAGCTACTACCAAGAGACCCAGTACTTC CASSYSYYQETQYF
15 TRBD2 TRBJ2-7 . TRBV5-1 TGCGCCAGCAGTCGGAGGACTAGCGGGAGTAACGAGCAGTACTTC CASSRRTSGSNEQYF
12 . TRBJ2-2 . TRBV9 TGTGCCAGCAGCGTAGATCTCGGGGAGCTGTTTTTT CASSVDLGELFF
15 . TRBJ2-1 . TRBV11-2 TGTGCCAGCAGCTTAGCACAGGGTGTTTACAATGAGCAGTTCTTC CASSLAQGVYNEQFF
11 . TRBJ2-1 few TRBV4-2 TGTGCCAGCAGCCATGGACTAGAGCAGTTCTTC CASSHGLEQFF
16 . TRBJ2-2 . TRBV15 TGTGCCACCAGCAGAGGCAGGGGCCTGGCGACCGGGGAGCTGTTTTTT CATSRGRGLATGELFF
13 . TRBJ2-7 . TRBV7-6 TGTGCCAGCAGCTTAGTAGCGACCGGCGAGCAGTACTTC CASSLVATGEQYF
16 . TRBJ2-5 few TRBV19 TGTGCCAGTAGTATTAGTCACGGTCTCGGGATGAAGACCCAGTACTTC CASSISHGLGMKTQYF
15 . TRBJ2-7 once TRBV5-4 TGTGCCAGCAGCTTGGGTATCGAGTTAGCTTACGAGCAGTACTTC CASSLGIELAYEQYF
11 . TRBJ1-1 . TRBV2 TGTGCCAGCAGTATCTACACTGAAGCTTTCTTT CASSIYTEAFF
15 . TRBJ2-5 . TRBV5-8 TGTGCCAGCAGCCTGGGGCAGGGGTTCGGAGAGACCCAGTACTTC CASSLGQGFGETQYF
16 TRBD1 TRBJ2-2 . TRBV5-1 TGCGCCAGCAGCTTGTCCGGACAGGGGAACACCGGGGAGCTGTTTTTT CASSLSGQGNTGELFF
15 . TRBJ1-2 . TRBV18 TGTGCCAGCTCACCGTCCGGGACAAAATTTAATGGCTACACCTTC CASSPSGTKFNGYTF
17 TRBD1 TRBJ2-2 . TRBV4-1 TGCGCCAGCAGCCGACCGGGACAGGGGGCGGTCACCGGGGAGCTGTTTTTT CASSRPGQGAVTGELFF
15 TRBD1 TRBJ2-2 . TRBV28 TGTGCCAGCAGTGGGACAGGGGGCCAAACCGGGGAGCTGTTTTTT CASSGTGGQTGELFF
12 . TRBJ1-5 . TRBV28 TGTGCCAGCCTGGACAACAATCAGCCCCAGCATTTT CASLDNNQPQHF
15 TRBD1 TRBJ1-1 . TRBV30 TGTGCCTGGAGTGTACTTGGACAGGGGGAGACTGAAGCTTTCTTT CAWSVLGQGETEAFF
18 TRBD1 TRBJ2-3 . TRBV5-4 TGTGCCAGCAGCTTGGGAGGGGGCGCAAAACATCGCACAGATACGCAGTATTTT CASSLGGGAKHRTDTQYF
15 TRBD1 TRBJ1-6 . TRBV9 TGTGCCAGCAGCGACAGGGGCTCCTATAATTCACCCCTCCACTTT CASSDRGSYNSPLHF
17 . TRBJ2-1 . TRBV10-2 TGCGCCAGCAGTTTTGAGGTCCGGTCAAACTCCTACAATGAGCAGTTCTTC CASSFEVRSNSYNEQFF
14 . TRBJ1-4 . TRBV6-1 TGTGCCGGGGGGGTCTATGGGGCTAATGAAAAACTGTTTTTT CAGGVYGANEKLFF
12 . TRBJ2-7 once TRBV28 TGTGCCAGCAGTCCACTGCACGGCGAGCAGTACTTC CASSPLHGEQYF
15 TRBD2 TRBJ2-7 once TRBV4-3 TGCGCCAGCAGCCGGGGACTAGCGGACTCCTTGAAGCAGTACTTC CASSRGLADSLKQYF
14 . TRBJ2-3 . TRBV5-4 TGTGCCAGCAGCTTGGATCTAGAGGCGGATACGCAGTATTTT CASSLDLEADTQYF
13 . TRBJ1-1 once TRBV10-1 TGCGCCAGCAGCCCGACAGTTGACACTGAAGCTTTCTTT CASSPTVDTEAFF
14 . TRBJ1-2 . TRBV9 TGTGCCAGCAGCCCACCTCTTCGCAGCTATGGCTACACCTTC CASSPPLRSYGYTF
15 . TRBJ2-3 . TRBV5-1 TGCGCCAGCAGCTTGCCGACAGTTGGCACAGGTACGCAGTATTTT CASSLPTVGTGTQYF
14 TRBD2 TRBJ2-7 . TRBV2 TGTGCCAGCAGTGAGGAGCGGGGGCGTTACGAGCAGTACTTC CASSEERGRYEQYF
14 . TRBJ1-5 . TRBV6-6 TGTGCCAGCATTCCGACAGTATCGAATCAGCCCCAGCATTTT CASIPTVSNQPQHF
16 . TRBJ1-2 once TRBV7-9 TGTGCCAGCAGCTTAAGCGCCCGGACAGTCGATTATGGCTACACCTTC CASSLSARTVDYGYTF
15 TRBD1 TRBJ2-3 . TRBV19 TGTGCCAGTAGTGTTCGGTCAGGGGGTGGAGATACGCAGTATTTT CASSVRSGGGDTQYF
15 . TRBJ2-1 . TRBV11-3 TGTGCCAGCAGCTTAACCAGCGGAATAAACAATGAGCAGTTCTTC CASSLTSGINNEQFF
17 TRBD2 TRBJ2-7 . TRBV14 TGTGCCAGCAGCCAAGATCGGCCACTAGCGGGTCGTTACGAGCAGTACTTC CASSQDRPLAGRYEQYF
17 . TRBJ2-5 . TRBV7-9 TGTGCCAGCAGCGATTTAACCCGCAGGGGCGATCAAGAGACCCAGTACTTC CASSDLTRRGDQETQYF
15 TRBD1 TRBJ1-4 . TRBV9 TGTGCCAGCAGCCCACGGGACAGGGCTAATGAAAAACTGTTTTTT CASSPRDRANEKLFF
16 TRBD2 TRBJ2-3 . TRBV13 TGTGCCAGCAGCTTAGCGACTAGCGGGAAGACAGATACGCAGTATTTT CASSLATSGKTDTQYF
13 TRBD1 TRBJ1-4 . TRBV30 TGTGCCTGGAGACCCTGGACAGGGAAGAGGATGTTTTTT CAWRPWTGKRMFF
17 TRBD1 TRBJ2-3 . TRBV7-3 TGTGCCAGCAGCCCCACCCAGGGGGCAAGAAACACAGATACGCAGTATTTT CASSPTQGARNTDTQYF